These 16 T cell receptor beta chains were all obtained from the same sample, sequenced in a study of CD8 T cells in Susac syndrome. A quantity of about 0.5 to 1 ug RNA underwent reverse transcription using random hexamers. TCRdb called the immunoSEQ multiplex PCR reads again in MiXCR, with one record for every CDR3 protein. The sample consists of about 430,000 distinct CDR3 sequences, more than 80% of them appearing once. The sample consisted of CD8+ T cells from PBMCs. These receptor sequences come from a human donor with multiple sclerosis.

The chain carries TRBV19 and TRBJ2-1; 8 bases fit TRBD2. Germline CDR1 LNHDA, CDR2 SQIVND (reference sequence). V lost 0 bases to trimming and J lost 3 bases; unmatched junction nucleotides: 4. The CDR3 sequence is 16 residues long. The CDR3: CASSIEERERYNEQFF. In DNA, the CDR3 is TGTGCCAGTAGTATAGAAGAGCGGGAGCGCTACAATGAGCAGTTCTTC.

The CDR3 DNA is TGTGCCAGCAGCTTAGCTTCGGGGATGGACGAGCAGTACTTC. Protein: CASSLASGMDEQYF. The chain combines TRBV7-8 with TRBJ2-7; tentative D call: TRBD2 (5 bases). The CDR3 length is 14 residues. Germline CDR1 SGHVS, CDR2 FQNEAQ. V lost 0 bases, J lost 5 bases, and 11 bases lay in between. The full variable domain, with the rest looked up from reference TRBV7-8 and TRBJ2-7, is GAGVSQSPRYKVAKRGQDVALRCDPISGHVSLFWYQQALGQGPEFLTYFQNEAQLDKSGLPSDRFFAERPEGSVSTLKIQRTQQEDSAVYLCASSLASGMDEQYFGPGTRLTVT.

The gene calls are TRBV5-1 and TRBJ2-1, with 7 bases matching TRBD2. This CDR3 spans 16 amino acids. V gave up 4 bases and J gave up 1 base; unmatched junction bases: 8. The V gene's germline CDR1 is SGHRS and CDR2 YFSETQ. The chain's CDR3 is CASSHVRGRSYNEQFF. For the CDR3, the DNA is TGCGCCAGCAGCCACGTGCGCGGGAGATCCTACAATGAGCAGTTCTTC.

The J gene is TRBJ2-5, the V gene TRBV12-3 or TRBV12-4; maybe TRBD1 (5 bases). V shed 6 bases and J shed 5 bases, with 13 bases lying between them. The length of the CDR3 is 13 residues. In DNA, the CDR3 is TGTGCCAGCAGCGCACCAGGGTTGGAGACCCAGTACTTC. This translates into CASSAPGLETQYF.

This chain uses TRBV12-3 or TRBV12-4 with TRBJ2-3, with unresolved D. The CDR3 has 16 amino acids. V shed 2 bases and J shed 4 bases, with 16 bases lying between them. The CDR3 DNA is TGTGCCAGCAGTTTAACTACAGTCCTTCACGCAGATACGCAGTATTTT. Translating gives CASSLTTVLHADTQYF.

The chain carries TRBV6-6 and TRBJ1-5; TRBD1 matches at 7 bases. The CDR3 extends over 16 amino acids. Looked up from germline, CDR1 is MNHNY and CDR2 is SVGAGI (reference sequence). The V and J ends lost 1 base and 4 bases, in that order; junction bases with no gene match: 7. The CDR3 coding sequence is TGTGCCAGCAGTTACTTTGGGACAGATGTAAATCAGCCCCAGCATTTT. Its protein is CASSYFGTDVNQPQHF.

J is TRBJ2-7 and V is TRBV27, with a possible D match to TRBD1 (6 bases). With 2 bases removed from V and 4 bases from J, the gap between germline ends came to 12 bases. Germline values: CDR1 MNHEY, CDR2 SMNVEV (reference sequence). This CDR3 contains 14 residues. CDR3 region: CASSLTGRLYEQYF. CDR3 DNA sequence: TGTGCCAGCAGTTTAACAGGGCGGCTTTACGAGCAGTACTTC.

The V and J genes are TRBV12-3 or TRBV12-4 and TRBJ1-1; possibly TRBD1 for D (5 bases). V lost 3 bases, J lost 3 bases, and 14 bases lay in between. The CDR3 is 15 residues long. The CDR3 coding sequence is TGTGCCAGCAGTTTCCTGGGGGGTTGGGACACTGAAGCTTTCTTT. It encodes CASSFLGGWDTEAFF.

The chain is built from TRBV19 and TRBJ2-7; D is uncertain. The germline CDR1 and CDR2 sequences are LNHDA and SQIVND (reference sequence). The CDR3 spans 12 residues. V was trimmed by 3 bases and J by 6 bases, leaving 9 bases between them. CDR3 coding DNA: TGTGCCAGTAGTATGGGCCCTGGCGAGCAGTACTTC. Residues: CASSMGPGEQYF.

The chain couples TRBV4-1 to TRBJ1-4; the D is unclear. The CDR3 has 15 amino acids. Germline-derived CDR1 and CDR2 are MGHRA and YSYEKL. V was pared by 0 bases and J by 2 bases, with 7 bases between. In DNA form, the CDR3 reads TGCGCCAGCAGCCAAGATAGGGCTACTAATGAAAAACTGTTTTTT. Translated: CASSQDRATNEKLFF.

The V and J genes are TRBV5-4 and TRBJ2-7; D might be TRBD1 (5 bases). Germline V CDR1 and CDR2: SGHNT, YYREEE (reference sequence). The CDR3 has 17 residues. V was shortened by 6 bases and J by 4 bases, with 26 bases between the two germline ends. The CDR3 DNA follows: TGTGCCAGCAACCCAGTAAACACCGTGGGCAGGGTGTACGAGCAGTACTTC. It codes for CASNPVNTVGRVYEQYF.

Here the CDR3 reads CASSPLTRLPSQYF. In DNA form, the CDR3 reads TGTGCCAGCAGTCCACTAACCCGGCTCCCCTCGCAGTATTTT. The chain combines TRBV27 with TRBJ2-3; unclear D gene. This CDR3 region has 14 residues. The germline V gene has CDR1 MNHEY and CDR2 SMNVEV (reference sequence). The V and J ends lost 5 bases and 10 bases respectively, with 19 bases between them.

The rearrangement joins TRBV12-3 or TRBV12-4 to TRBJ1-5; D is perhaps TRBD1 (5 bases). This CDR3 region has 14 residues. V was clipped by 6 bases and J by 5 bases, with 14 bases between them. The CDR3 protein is CASSKGDVDQPQHF. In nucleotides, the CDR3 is TGTGCCAGCAGCAAAGGGGACGTAGATCAGCCCCAGCATTTT.

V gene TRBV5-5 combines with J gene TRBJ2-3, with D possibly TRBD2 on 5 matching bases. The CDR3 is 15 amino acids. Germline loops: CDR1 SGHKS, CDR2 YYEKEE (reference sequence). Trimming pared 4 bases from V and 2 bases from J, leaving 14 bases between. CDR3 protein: CASSLASRPTDTQYF. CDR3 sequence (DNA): TGTGCCAGCAGCCTAGCTAGCAGACCCACAGATACGCAGTATTTT.

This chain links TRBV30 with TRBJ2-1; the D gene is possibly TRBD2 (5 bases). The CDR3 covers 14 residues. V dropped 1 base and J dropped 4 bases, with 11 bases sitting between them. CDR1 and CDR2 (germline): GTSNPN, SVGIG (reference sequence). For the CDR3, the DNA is TGTGCCTGGAGTGAGGGAGTTTCATACAATGAGCAGTTCTTC. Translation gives CAWSEGVSYNEQFF.

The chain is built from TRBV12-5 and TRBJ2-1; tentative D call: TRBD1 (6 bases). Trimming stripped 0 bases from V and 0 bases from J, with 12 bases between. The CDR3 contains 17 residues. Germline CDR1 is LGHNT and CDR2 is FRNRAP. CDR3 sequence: CASGLVVWDTSYNEQFF. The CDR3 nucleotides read TGTGCTAGTGGTTTGGTAGTTTGGGACACCTCCTACAATGAGCAGTTCTTC.